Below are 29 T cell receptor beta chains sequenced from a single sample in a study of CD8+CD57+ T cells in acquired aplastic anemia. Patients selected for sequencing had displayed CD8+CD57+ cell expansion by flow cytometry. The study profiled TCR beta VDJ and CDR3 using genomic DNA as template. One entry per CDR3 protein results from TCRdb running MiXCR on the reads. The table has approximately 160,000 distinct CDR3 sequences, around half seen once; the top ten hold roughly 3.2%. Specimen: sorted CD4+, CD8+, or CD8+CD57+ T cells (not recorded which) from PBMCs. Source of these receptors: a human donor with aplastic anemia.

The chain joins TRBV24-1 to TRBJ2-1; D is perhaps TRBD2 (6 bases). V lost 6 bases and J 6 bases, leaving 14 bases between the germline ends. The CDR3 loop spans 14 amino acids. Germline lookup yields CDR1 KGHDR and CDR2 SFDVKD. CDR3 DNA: TGTGCCACCAGTTTGTCAGGAGGGTCCAATGAGCAGTTCTTC. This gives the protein CATSLSGGSNEQFF.

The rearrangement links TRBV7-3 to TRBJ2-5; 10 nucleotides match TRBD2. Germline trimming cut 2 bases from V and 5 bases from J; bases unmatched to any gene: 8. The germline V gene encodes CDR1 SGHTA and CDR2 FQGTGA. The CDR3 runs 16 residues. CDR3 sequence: CASSLGAGGRVETQYF. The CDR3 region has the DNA TGTGCCAGCAGCTTAGGAGCGGGGGGGAGGGTGGAGACCCAGTACTTC.

The CDR3 DNA reads TGTGCCAGCAGCCCCCAGGGGGAGCAGTTCTTC. Protein sequence: CASSPQGEQFF. The chain employs TRBV2 and TRBJ2-1; D might be TRBD1 (6 bases). CDR1 is SNHLY and CDR2 is FYNNEI in the germline V gene. V dropped 6 bases and J dropped 10 bases, with 10 bases sitting between them. The CDR3 has 11 residues.

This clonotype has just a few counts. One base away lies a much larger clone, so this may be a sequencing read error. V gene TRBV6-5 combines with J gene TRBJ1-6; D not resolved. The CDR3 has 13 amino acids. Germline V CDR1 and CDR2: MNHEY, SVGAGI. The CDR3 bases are TGTGCCAGCAGTTTTAGGGATAATTCACCCCTCCGCTTT. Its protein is CASSFRDNSPLRF.

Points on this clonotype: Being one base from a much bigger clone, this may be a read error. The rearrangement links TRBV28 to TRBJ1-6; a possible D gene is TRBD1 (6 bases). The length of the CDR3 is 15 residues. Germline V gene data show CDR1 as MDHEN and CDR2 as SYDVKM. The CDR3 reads CACSPQGGAHSPLHF. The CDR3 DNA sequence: TGTGCCTGCAGTCCCCAAGGGGGGGCTCATTCACCCCTCCACTTT.

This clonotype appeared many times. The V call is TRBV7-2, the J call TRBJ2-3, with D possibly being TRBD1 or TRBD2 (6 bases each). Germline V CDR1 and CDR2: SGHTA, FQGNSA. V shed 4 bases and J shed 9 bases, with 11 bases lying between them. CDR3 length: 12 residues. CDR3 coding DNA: TGTGCCAGCAGCTCCCTAGGGGGGACGCAGTATTTT. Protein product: CASSSLGGTQYF.

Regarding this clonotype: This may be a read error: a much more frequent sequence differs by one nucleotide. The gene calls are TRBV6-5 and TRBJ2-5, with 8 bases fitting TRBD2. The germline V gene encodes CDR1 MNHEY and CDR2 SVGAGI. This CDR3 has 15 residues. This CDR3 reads CASSHSGGAGETQYF. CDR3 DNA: TGTGCCAGCAGTCACTCCGGGGGGGCTGGAGAGACCCAGTACTTC.

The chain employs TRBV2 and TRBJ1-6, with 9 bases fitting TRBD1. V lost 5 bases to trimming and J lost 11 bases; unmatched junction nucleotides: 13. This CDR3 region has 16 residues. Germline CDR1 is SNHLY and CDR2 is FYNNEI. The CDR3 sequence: CASSFDRGSIGPPLHF. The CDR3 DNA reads TGTGCCAGCAGTTTCGACAGGGGGAGCATAGGTCCACCCCTCCACTTT.

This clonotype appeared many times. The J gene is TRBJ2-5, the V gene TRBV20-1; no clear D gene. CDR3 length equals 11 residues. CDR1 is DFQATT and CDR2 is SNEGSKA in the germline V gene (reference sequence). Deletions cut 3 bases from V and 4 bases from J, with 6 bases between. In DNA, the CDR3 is TGCAGTGCTAGGACCAGAGAGACCCAGTACTTC. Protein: CSARTRETQYF.

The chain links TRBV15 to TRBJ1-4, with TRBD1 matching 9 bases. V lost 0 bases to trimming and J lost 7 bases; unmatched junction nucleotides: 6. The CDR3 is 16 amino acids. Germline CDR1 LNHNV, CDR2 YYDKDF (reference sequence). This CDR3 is CATSRDVTGGFEKLFF. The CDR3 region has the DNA TGTGCCACCAGCAGAGATGTAACAGGGGGCTTTGAAAAACTGTTTTTT.

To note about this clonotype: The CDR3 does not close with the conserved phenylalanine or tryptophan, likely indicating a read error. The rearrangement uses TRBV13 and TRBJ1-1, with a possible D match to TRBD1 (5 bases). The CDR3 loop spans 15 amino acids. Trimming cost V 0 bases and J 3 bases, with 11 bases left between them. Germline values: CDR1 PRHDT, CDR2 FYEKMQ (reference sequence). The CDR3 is CASSLGGRKYTEAFS. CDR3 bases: TGTGCCAGCAGCTTAGGGGGACGCAAATACACTGAAGCTTTCTCT.

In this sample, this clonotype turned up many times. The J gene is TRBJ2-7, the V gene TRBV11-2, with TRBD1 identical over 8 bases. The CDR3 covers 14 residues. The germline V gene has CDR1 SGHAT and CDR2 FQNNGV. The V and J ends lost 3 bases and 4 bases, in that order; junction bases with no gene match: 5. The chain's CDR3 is CASSFDRGFYEQYV. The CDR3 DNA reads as TGTGCCAGCAGCTTCGACAGGGGTTTTTACGAGCAGTACGTC.

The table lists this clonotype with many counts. CDR3 amino acids: CASMWGTNEQFF. CDR3 coding DNA: TGTGCCAGCATGTGGGGAACCAATGAGCAGTTCTTC. The rearrangement links TRBV5-6 to TRBJ2-1; D gene uncertain. The V end was cut by 6 bases, the J end by 6 bases, with 10 bases between. This CDR3 spans 12 amino acids. CDR1 and CDR2 from the germline V gene are SGHDT and YYEEEE.

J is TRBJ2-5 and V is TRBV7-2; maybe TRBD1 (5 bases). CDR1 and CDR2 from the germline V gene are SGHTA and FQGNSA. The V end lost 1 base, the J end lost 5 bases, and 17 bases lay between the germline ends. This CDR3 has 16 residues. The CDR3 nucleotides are TGTGCCAGCAGCTTAGTGGGAACAGGATTGGGTGAGACCCAGTACTTC. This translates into CASSLVGTGLGETQYF.

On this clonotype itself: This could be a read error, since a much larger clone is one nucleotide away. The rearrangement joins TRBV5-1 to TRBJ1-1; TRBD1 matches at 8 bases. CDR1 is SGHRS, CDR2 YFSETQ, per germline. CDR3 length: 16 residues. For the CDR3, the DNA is TGCCCCAGCAGCTTGGGGGATCAGGGGGCTGGGCTTGAAGCTTTCTTT. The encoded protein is CPSSLGDQGAGLEAFF.

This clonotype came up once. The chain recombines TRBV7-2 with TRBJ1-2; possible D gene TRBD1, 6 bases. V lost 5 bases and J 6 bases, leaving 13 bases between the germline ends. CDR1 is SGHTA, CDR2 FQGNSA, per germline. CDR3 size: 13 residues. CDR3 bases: TGTGCCAGCAGCAAACAGGGAGACGATGGCTACACCTTC. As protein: CASSKQGDDGYTF.

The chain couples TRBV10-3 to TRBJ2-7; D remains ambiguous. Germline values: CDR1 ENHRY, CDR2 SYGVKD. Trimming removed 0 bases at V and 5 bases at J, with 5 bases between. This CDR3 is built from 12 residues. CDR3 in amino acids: CAISESGDEQYV. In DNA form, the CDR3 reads TGTGCCATCAGTGAGTCTGGGGACGAGCAGTACGTC.

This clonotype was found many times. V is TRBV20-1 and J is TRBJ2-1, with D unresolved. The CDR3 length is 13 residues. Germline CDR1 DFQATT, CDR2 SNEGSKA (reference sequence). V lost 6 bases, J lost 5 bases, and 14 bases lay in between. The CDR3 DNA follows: TGCAGTGCCCGTGCCCCGATAGACAATGAGCAGTTCTTC. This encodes CSARAPIDNEQFF.

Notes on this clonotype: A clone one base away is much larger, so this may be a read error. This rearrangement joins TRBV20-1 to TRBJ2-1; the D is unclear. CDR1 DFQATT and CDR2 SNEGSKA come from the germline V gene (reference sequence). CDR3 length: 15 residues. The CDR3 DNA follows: TGCAGTGCTAGAGAGAGAGCTGGCTCCTACGATGAGCAGTTCTTC. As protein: CSARERAGSYDEQFF.

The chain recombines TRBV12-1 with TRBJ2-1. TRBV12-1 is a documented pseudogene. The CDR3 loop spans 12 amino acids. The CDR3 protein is CASIELSYEQFF. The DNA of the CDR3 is TGTGCCAGCATCGAATTGAGTTATGAGCAGTTCTTC.

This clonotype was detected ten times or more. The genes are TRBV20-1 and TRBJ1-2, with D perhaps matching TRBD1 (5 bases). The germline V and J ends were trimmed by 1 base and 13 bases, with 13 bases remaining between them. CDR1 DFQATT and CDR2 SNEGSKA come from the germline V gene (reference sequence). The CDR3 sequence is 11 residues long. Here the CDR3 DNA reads TGCAGTGCTAGAGGGAGGGACTCCACCACCTTC. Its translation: CSARGRDSTTF.

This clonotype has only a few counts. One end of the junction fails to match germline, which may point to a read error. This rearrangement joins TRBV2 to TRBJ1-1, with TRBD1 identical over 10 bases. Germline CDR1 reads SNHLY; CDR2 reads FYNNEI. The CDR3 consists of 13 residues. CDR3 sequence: CAISGTGVTEAFF. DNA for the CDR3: TGTGCCATCAGTGGGACAGGGGTAACTGAAGCTTTCTTT.

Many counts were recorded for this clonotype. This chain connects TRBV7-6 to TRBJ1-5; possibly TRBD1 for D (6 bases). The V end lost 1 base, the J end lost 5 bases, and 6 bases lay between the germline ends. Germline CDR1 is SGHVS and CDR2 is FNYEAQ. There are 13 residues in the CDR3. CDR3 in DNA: TGTGCCAGCAGCTTAGACAGGGATCAGCCCCAGCATTTT. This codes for CASSLDRDQPQHF.

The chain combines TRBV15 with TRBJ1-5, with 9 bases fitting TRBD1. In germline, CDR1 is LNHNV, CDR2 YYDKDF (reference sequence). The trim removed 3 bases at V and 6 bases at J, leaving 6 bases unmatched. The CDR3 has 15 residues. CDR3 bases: TGTGCCACCAGCAGGTCGGGACAGGGATCTCAGCCCCAGCATTTT. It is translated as CATSRSGQGSQPQHF.

The CDR3 DNA is TGCAGCGTTGAGGTAGCGGGAGGGCCGGGAGAGACCCAGTACTTC. Translated: CSVEVAGGPGETQYF. The rearrangement joins TRBV29-1 to TRBJ2-5; 11 bases fit TRBD2. This CDR3 spans 15 amino acids. V shed 3 bases and J 4 bases; nucleotides not matched to a gene: 7. CDR1 is SQVTM and CDR2 is ANQGSEA in the germline V gene.

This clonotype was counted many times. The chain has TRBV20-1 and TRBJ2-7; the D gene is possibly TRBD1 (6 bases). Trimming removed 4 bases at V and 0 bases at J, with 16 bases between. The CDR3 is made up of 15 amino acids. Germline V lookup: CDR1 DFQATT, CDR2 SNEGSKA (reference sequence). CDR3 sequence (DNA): TGCAGTGCTACCGGGACAAGGGAGAGCTCCTACGAGCAGTACTTC. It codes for CSATGTRESSYEQYF.

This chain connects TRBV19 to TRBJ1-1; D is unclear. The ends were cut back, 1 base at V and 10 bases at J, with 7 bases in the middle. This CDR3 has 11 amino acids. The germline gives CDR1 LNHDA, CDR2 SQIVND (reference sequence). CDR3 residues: CASSIGLGAFF. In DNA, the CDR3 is TGTGCCAGTAGTATAGGGCTTGGAGCTTTCTTT.

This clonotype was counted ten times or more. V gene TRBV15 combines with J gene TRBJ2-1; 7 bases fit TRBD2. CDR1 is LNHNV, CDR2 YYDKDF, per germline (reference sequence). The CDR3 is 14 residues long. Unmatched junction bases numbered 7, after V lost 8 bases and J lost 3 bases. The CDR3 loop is CATQTPGGYNEQFF. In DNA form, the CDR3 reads TGTGCCACCCAGACCCCGGGGGGCTACAATGAGCAGTTCTTC.

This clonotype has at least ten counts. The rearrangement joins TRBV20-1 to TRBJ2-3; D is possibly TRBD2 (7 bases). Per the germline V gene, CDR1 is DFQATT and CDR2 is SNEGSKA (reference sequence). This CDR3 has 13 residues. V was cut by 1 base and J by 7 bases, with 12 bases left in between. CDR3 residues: CSARAAGANTQYF. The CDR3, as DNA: TGCAGTGCTAGAGCGGCGGGGGCCAATACGCAGTATTTT.